Below, 4 T cell receptor beta chains from the same sample are listed, as sequenced in a study of blood T cells in healthy people across ages. Through a sample-barcoded 5' primer and a J-beta primer mix, a second PCR was run for about 6 to 11 cycles. TCRdb called the 5' RACE reads again in MiXCR, with one record for every CDR3 protein. The sample lists about 1.8 million distinct CDR3 sequences, 40% to 55% seen once, with approximately 2% in the top ten. Source material: blood. The origin of the receptors is a woman aged 40-49 years in good health.

This chain joins TRBV7-9 and TRBJ2-1, with unresolved D. The V gene's germline CDR1 is SEHNR and CDR2 FQNEAQ (reference sequence). Trimming left V 8 bases short and J 5 bases short, with 10 bases between. This CDR3 region has 12 residues. This CDR3 is CASLTVNNEQFF. CDR3 nucleotide sequence: TGTGCCAGCTTGACCGTCAACAATGAGCAGTTCTTC.

This chain uses TRBV7-2 with TRBJ2-1, with unresolved D. Per germline, CDR1 SGHTA and CDR2 FQGNSA. There are 14 residues in the CDR3. V was clipped by 2 bases and J by 7 bases, with 12 bases between them. The CDR3 loop is CASSLQVRVNEQFF. CDR3 bases: TGTGCCAGCAGCTTACAAGTAAGGGTGAATGAGCAGTTCTTC.

The rearrangement uses TRBV28 and TRBJ2-5; weak D call: TRBD1 (6 bases). The germline V gene has CDR1 MDHEN and CDR2 SYDVKM. V was shortened by 4 bases and J by 11 bases, with 20 bases between the two germline ends. The CDR3 runs to 14 residues. The CDR3 reads CASSSGQTYNEQYF. CDR3 in DNA: TGTGCCAGCAGTTCCGGACAGACCTACAATGAGCAGTACTTC.

This chain uses TRBV4-2 with TRBJ2-3; perhaps TRBD1 as D (5 bases). CDR3 length: 13 amino acids. Germline CDR1 reads LGHNA; CDR2 reads YNFKEQ. Trimming pared 1 base from V and 4 bases from J, leaving 6 bases between. The CDR3 reads CASSQGQPDTQYF. CDR3 in DNA: TGTGCCAGCAGCCAAGGACAGCCAGATACGCAGTATTTT.